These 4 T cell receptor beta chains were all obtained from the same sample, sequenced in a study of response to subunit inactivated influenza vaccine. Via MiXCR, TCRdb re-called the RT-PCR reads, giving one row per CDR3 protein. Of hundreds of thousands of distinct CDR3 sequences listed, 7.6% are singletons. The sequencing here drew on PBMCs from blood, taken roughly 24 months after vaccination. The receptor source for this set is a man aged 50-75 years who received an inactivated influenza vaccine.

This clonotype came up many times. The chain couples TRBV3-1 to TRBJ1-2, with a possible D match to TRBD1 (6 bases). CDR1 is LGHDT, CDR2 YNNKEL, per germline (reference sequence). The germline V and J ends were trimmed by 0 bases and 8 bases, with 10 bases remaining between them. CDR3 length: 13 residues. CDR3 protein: CASSQEGTRGYTF. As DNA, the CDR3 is TGTGCCAGCAGCCAAGAAGGGACAAGAGGCTACACCTTC.

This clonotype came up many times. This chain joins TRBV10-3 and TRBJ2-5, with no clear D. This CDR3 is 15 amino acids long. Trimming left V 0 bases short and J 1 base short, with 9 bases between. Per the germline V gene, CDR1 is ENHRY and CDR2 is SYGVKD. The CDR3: CAISESRAVQETQYF. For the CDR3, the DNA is TGTGCCATCAGTGAGTCTAGGGCCGTCCAAGAGACCCAGTACTTC.

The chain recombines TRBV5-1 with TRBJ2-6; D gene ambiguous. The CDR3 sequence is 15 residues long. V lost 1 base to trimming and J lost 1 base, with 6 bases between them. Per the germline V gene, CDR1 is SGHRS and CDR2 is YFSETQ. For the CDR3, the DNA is TGCGCCAGCAGCTTGTGGCTATCTGGGGCCAACGTCCTGACTTTC. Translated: CASSLWLSGANVLTF.

CDR3 sequence (DNA): TGTGCCACCAGCAGAGACCCCCCTATCTCTGGAAACACCATATATTTT. Residues: CATSRDPPISGNTIYF. The chain joins TRBV15 to TRBJ1-3, with D unresolved. Germline loops: CDR1 LNHNV, CDR2 YYDKDF (reference sequence). This CDR3 is built from 16 residues. The germline V and J ends were trimmed by 0 bases and 0 bases, with 9 bases remaining between them.